The clone carrying this T cell receptor (beta chain) appeared a few times. Libraries were prepared by immunoSEQ multiplex PCR; TCRdb keeps only in-frame clonotypes and omits some of them. The sample has under 10,000 clones, 75% to 85% seen once. This sample stems from a study of neoadjuvant anti-PD-1 for oral cavity cancer. Indicated time point: after neoadjuvant nivolumab, at surgical resection. Per germline, CDR1 MNHNY and CDR2 SVGAGI (reference sequence). V lost 11 bases and J 0 bases, leaving 14 bases between the germline ends. The CDR3 length is 14 residues. V is TRBV6-6 and J is TRBJ2-1; D may be TRBD1 (6 bases). Sequences were derived from PBMCs, sampled after nivolumab (anti-PD-1) treatment. The source is a person between 40 and 85 years old with oral cavity squamous cell carcinoma. The CDR3 nucleotides are TGTGCCGCAAGAACGGACAGCTCCTACAATGAGCAGTTCTTC. Residues: CAARTDSSYNEQFF.